This T cell receptor beta chain was captured in a study of T cells after yellow fever vaccination. On the study more broadly: The fractions with low cell numbers were processed using SMART-Seq v4 Ultra Low Input. Study results and caveats: Overlap between CD4 and CD8 compartments was detected for a small share of clonotypes.

This clonotype was picked up many times. TCRdb independently ran MiXCR on the 5' RACE reads; one entry per CDR3 protein. The table records approximately 34,000 distinct CDR3 sequences, approximately 6.6% of them present only once. CDR1 is SGHRS and CDR2 is YFSETQ in the germline V gene. Trimming pared 2 bases from V and 7 bases from J, leaving 19 bases between. The CDR3 contains 15 residues. The sample was PBMCs, either bulk or a sorted T-cell subset (CD4+, CD8+, memory, or dextramer-sorted; not recorded which), taken on the day of the first yellow fever vaccination. The V call is TRBV5-1, the J call TRBJ2-7; weak D call: TRBD1 (7 bases). The sequence was collected from a man between 18 and 35 years old who received the YFV17D yellow fever vaccine. In DNA, the CDR3 is TGCGCCAGCAGCTTATCCGGGACAGCGGGCTTGGAGCAGTACTTC. This translates into CASSLSGTAGLEQYF.